The 10 T cell receptor beta chains in this list originate from one sample, sequenced in a study of T cells in Graves' hyperthyroidism and ophthalmopathy. The CDR3 regions of TCR beta were amplified from RNA transcripts. The TCR CDR3 was amplified in a first-round RT-PCR using the HTBI primer set. TCRdb reprocessed the multiplex PCR reads with MiXCR, giving one entry per CDR3 protein. The table lists around 440,000 distinct CDR3 sequences, approximately 14% of them singletons. Sequences were obtained from blood. These TCRs come from a woman aged 18 to 35 with Graves' hyperthyroidism.

This clonotype was picked up a small number of times. Relative to the germline gene, one junction end is altered; a read error may explain this. The gene calls are TRBV15 and TRBJ1-5, with TRBD1 as a possible D gene (5 bases). The V gene's germline CDR1 is LNHNV and CDR2 YYDKDF (reference sequence). The length of the CDR3 is 15 residues. In DNA form, the CDR3 reads TGTGCCACCAGCCGAGAGGGGAATAGCAATCAGCCCCAGCATTTT. This encodes CATSREGNSNQPQHF.

This clonotype was counted between two and nine times. The rearrangement joins TRBV6-1 to TRBJ2-7; D ambiguous. Germline loops: CDR1 MNHNS, CDR2 SASEGT. CDR3 length: 13 residues. Trimming removed 6 bases from V and 6 bases from J, with 15 bases in between. The CDR3: CASSSGGWIEQYF. The CDR3 bases are TGTGCCAGCAGCTCCGGTGGGTGGATCGAGCAGTACTTC.

CDR3: CASSLAGGENSPLHF. The CDR3 nucleotides read TGCGCCAGCAGCTTGGCTGGGGGGGAAAATTCACCCCTCCACTTT. The gene calls are TRBV5-1 and TRBJ1-6, with a possible D match to TRBD1 (5 bases). Trimming stripped 0 bases from V and 7 bases from J, with 11 bases between. The CDR3 sequence is 15 residues long. Germline CDR1 reads SGHRS; CDR2 reads YFSETQ.

This clonotype was detected many times. The V gene is TRBV6-1, the J gene TRBJ2-3, with TRBD1 matching 10 bases. Germline CDR1 MNHNS, CDR2 SASEGT. This CDR3 comprises 15 residues. The J segment lost 4 bases and the V segment lost 3 bases, leaving 4 bases of the junction unmatched. The CDR3 DNA is TGTGCCAGCAGTGAGGACAGGGGGGCTGCAGATACGCAGTATTTT. This translates into CASSEDRGAADTQYF.

The V and J genes are TRBV15 and TRBJ1-6, with a tentative D call TRBD1 (5 bases). V lost 3 bases, J lost 7 bases, and 19 bases lay in between. In germline, CDR1 is LNHNV, CDR2 YYDKDF (reference sequence). This CDR3 region has 17 residues. The CDR3 region has the DNA TGTGCCACCAGCAGTCCCTCTCACGCAGGGACGAATTCACCCCTCCACTTT. This translates into CATSSPSHAGTNSPLHF.

This clonotype was recorded many times. The chain has TRBV6-1 and TRBJ1-5; D might be TRBD1 (6 bases). The V end lost 0 bases, the J end lost 0 bases, and 9 bases lay between the germline ends. Germline V gene sequence: CDR1 MNHNS, CDR2 SASEGT. The CDR3 loop spans 16 amino acids. The CDR3 DNA reads as TGTGCCAGCAGTGAAGCAGGGGGTTCTAGCAATCAGCCCCAGCATTTT. Its translation: CASSEAGGSSNQPQHF.

This clonotype occurred a few times. This may be a read error, as it is one base from a much larger clone. This chain joins TRBV20-1 and TRBJ1-5, with 8 bases identical to TRBD1. Germline values: CDR1 DFQATT, CDR2 SNEGSKA (reference sequence). This CDR3 has 17 residues. With 5 bases clipped from V and 3 bases from J, the junction kept 15 bases outside the gene matches. CDR3 sequence: CSASPGQGRFDNQPQHF. CDR3 DNA sequence: TGCAGTGCTTCCCCCGGACAGGGTCGTTTTGACAATCAGCCCCAGCATTTT.

This clonotype was seen ten or more times. The chain joins TRBV7-2 to TRBJ1-1; tentatively, D is TRBD1 (6 bases). Germline CDR1 SGHTA, CDR2 FQGNSA. This CDR3 comprises 14 residues. V was clipped by 4 bases and J by 4 bases, with 13 bases between them. The CDR3 here is CASSYGDRSTEAFF. CDR3 DNA sequence: TGTGCCAGCAGCTACGGTGACAGGTCCACTGAAGCTTTCTTT.

This clonotype was counted many times. The chain carries TRBV7-9 and TRBJ1-4; D unclear. The CDR3 consists of 14 residues. The V end was cut by 5 bases, the J end by 8 bases, with 15 bases between. In germline, CDR1 is SEHNR, CDR2 FQNEAQ (reference sequence). The CDR3 DNA is TGTGCCAGCAGCCGGACGGAGCCCCCGGAAAAACTGTTTTTT. Encoded protein: CASSRTEPPEKLFF.

This rearrangement joins TRBV10-3 to TRBJ2-3; 15 bases are a match to TRBD2. J gave up 2 bases and V 8 bases, and 2 bases lay outside the gene matches. Germline values: CDR1 ENHRY, CDR2 SYGVKD. The CDR3 extends over 15 amino acids. The CDR3 here is CAIGLAGGPTDTQYF. CDR3 DNA: TGTGCCATCGGACTAGCGGGGGGGCCCACAGATACGCAGTATTTT.